Listed here is a single T cell receptor (beta chain). Its antigen target is currently unknown. Base qualities are missing; no much larger clone stands one base away. Libraries were built with the immunoSEQ multiplex PCR assay. The multiplex PCR relied on a mix of 60 forward primers for TCR Vbeta segments and 13 reverse primers for TCR Jbeta segments. Amplification of the CDR3 region of rearranged TCR beta genes was performed with a multiplex PCR assay on genomic DNA. On the Illumina HiSeq System, the amplified TCR beta libraries were sequenced as 87-base-pair reads. The authors processed their data as follows. In a later analysis, 80 million or so unique TCR beta chains were counted across the 650 to 750 repertoires, and approximately 11 million of these chains were shared by at least two donors. Raw reads were error-corrected and collapsed into unique sequences with a nearest-neighbor algorithm that merged closely related sequences to remove PCR and sequencing errors. CDR3 sequences were aligned to IMGT reference sequences to assign V, D and J gene segments. Each retained sequence needed at least a six-nucleotide match to both a V gene segment and a J gene segment. A rearrangement counted as productive if the CDR3 had no stop codons and remained in frame with V and J, and every other rearrangement counted as non-productive. CDR3 was defined by IMGT convention, running from the second conserved V-encoded cysteine to the conserved J-encoded phenylalanine. In an earlier analysis of just under 600 of the donors, sequences lacking an unambiguous match to a single V gene segment were excluded. In an earlier analysis of 450 to 750 of the donors, a V segment was called functional when productive rearrangements were above 56.7%, and segregating when the standard deviation between donors exceeded 5%. A statistical classification framework was developed to diagnose cytomegalovirus status using the catalog of TCR beta chain sequences. In a later analysis, TCR nucleotide sequences were compared against IMGT/GENE-DB human TR gene sequences so that V and J genes could be assigned. A later analysis assigned CDR3 sequences and most-parsimonious VDJ recombination scenarios with the TCRdist pipeline. In a later analysis, each TCR beta chain was defined by its CDR3 amino acid sequence together with its V-gene family, and reads lacking a unique V-gene family were excluded. In a later analysis, 450 to 600 highly shared, low-generation-probability nucleotide sequences were removed to address suspected cross-contamination and a sequencing artifact. A later analysis calculated a clonal expansion index for each public chain from normalized within-repertoire ranks of inferred template counts. In a later analysis, generation probabilities were computed with a VDJ recombination model fitted to out-of-frame rearrangements, and the resulting probabilities were checked against IGoR. In a later analysis, hypergeometric tests were used to score TCR-TCR, TCR-HLA and TCR-CMV co-occurrence, with a repertoire-size bias correction applied to TCR pairs. To estimate false discovery rates, a later analysis permuted the HLA or CMV assignments 20 times. A later analysis grouped co-occurring TCRs with DBSCAN, adding TCRdist sequence similarity when clustering within HLA-allele-positive subsets. Co-occurrence clustering excluded repertoires with fewer than 30,000 or more than 120,000 public chains, plus five with anomalous nucleotide sharing. What TCRdb holds here is the immuneACCESS table cut down to in-frame rearrangements. Part of the clones is not present; checked against another copy, under half of the missing clones reflect an unresolved V gene, and the others are unexplained. V and J calls and clone size follow that table, whereas D and trimming were derived from the DNA. Across this sample there are 91,000 or so clones, with over 60% seen only once. The ten largest clones add up to roughly 4.8% of the sample.

This entry is derived from a study of cytomegalovirus exposure and HLA in healthy donors (dated by TCRdb to the late 2010s). For the wider study: An earlier analysis of 550 to 700 of the donors reported approximately 290 Gb of sequence data and 117 million unique TCR beta sequences from some 180 million T cells. An early release that covered about 640 HLA-typed donors contained approximately 320 gigabases of sequencing data and around 85 million unique TCR sequences. Of the roughly 400 genotyped donors, approximately 81% were placed in the genetic ancestry cluster associated with self-reported Caucasian donors. The aim of the study was to test whether cataloging public T cell receptors could identify signatures of past pathogen exposure. The T cell repertoires of some 670 subjects were profiled by immunosequencing and related to cytomegalovirus serostatus. Besides the first cohort of under 700 subjects, a separate validation cohort made up of 120 different subjects was used. To predict cytomegalovirus infection status, the study combined high-throughput TCR immunosequencing, statistical association of individual TCRs with disease status, and machine learning. To study patterns of TCR occurrence, a later analysis re-analyzed previously published TCR beta repertoires from 666 donors and added high-resolution HLA genotyping. Rather than using new phenotypic data, the later analysis identified candidate immune exposures from TCR beta sequences and from how often those sequences occurred across donors. An earlier analysis of 587 of the donors applied high-throughput TCR beta sequencing to assess whether each TCR beta V gene segment acted as functional or pseudogenic. Donor age, sex, ethnicity and CMV serostatus were compiled together with the repertoire data. A later genetic analysis took genome-wide SNP genotypes for about 60% of the roughly 670 donors and used that subset as a discovery cohort. Every discovery cohort repertoire had been produced on one sequencing platform. HLA typing included class I and class II loci at four-digit resolution. Typing coverage differed by locus: A, B, C, DRB1 and DQB1 were typed in roughly 629-630 donors, DQA1 in 500 to 550, DPA1 in some 570, and DPB1 in 400 to 490. Roughly 5 DR-DQ haplotypes were handled as single units for association and clustering because linkage in the cohort was strong. Among around 400 genotyped donors of the cohort, an average of roughly 240,000 unique TCR beta nucleotide sequences were sequenced per donor, roughly 20% of them non-productive.

What the study reported, not specific to this receptor: In the study, approximately 160 TCR beta chains were listed as associated with cytomegalovirus. When HLA alleles, especially DR and DQ, strongly co-occurred, TCR associations were difficult to assign to individual alleles. According to a later analysis, TCR association rates differed among HLA loci, with DRB1 alleles showing the most associated TCRs and HLA-C alleles showing the fewest. The classifier was reported to diagnose cytomegalovirus status with high specificity and sensitivity in both the original and validation cohorts. In an earlier analysis of roughly 500 of the donors, most TCR beta V segments appeared in productive rearrangements about 87% or about 30% of the time, broadly matching IMGT annotations. A further reported finding was that TCR beta sequences accurately predicted the HLA-A and HLA-B alleles for most subjects in the first cohort. According to the authors, the approach could potentially be generalized to other disease states and immunological phenotypes. Compared with the 666-donor mean, donors in an Asian-associated ancestry cluster had fewer N-insertions in productive TCRs, according to a later genetic analysis. In a later analysis, HLA-associated TCR beta chains showed more clonal expansion and lower generation probabilities than non-associated chains that were equally common. In vitro tests confirmed that three of the cytomegalovirus-associated TCR beta chains recognize cytomegalovirus antigens. A later analysis reported that several top co-occurrence clusters appeared linked to parvovirus B19, influenza, CMV and Epstein-Barr virus. A later genetic analysis associated a missense DCLRE1C variant with V-gene and J-gene trimming of TCR beta chains, and an independent cohort replicated the association. CMV serostatus was the only immune exposure information available for the cohort. A later analysis associated 15,000 or so TCR beta sequences with specific HLA alleles at a false discovery rate of 0.05. Because HLA typing was missing for some donors at each locus, association tests included only the typed subset. In a later analysis, most CMV-associated TCR beta chains were found to appear HLA-restricted, with HLA associations seemingly driven largely by CMV exposure. Sequencing depth was assumed to be roughly uniform across donors in the presence/absence analyses, though that assumption may not hold. Correlated functional status among segregating V segments might be attributable to linkage disequilibrium, but an unknown experimental factor could not be ruled out. The sequencing pipeline was judged likely to have produced a cluster of highly shared sequence variants as a technical artifact. Because counts were too low, roughly 18 rarely observed V segments, including chromosome 9 orphons, were left out of the earlier analysis of some 600 of the donors. Most TCR sequences were observed very rarely across donors, whereas some public TCRs were present in many individuals. This cohort had only TCR beta chains sequenced, and the lack of alpha or paired-chain data limited which features could be detected. Because the 87-base-pair reads could not distinguish some IMGT-functional V segments, including TRBV6-2 and TRBV6-3, those segments were excluded.

Between the V and J ends, shortened by 2 bases and 8 bases respectively, the junction contains 23 bases. Measured from the cysteine to the phenylalanine, the CDR3 is 16 residues long. Only the CDR3 portion is preserved as DNA: 48 bases, with reading frame beginning at the first base. Taken from the germline V gene, the CDR1 and CDR2 loops are SGHDT and YYEEEE. The cohort comprised 710 or so healthy bone marrow donors. All cohort members were sampled while nominally healthy, although unrecorded immune exposures were likely present. The donor was CMV seropositive and belonged to the group of some 290 seropositive cohort members. A peripheral blood sample was provided by each donor, and peripheral blood mononuclear cells were used for TCR beta sequencing. The Qiagen DNeasy Blood Extraction Kit was used to extract genomic DNA from the blood cell samples.

The rearranged chain carries TRBV5-6 and TRBJ2-7, with TRBD2 tentatively as D gene (5 bases match). The receptor comes from a man aged 30 to 45 in good health and CMV-seropositive. The sample taken for sequencing was PBMCs. The CDR3 sequence is CASSFWSGIVWPQQYF. The nucleotides are TGTGCCAGCAGCTTTTGGTCCGGGATCGTCTGGCCCCAGCAGTACTTC.